The 11 T cell receptor beta chains reported below all come from one sample, sequenced in a study of T-cell reconstitution after alpha-beta-depleted transplantation in children. It was with unique molecular identifiers that the TCRbeta library was prepared. TCRdb ran MiXCR on the PCR reads and lists one entry per CDR3 protein. The repertoire includes about 640,000 distinct CDR3 sequences, around 16% of them detected once, and about 1.1% sits in the top ten. Sequencing used PBMCs from the stem cell graft donor, obtained from the stem cell graft. The receptor source for this set is a human donor who donated a stem cell graft to a child with acute myeloid leukemia.

This clonotype was seen repeatedly, ten times or more. The rearrangement uses TRBV20-1 and TRBJ1-2; 9 bases are a match to TRBD1. Losses at the gene ends were 1 base for V and 6 bases for J; bases not matched to a gene: 9. Germline V gene sequence: CDR1 DFQATT, CDR2 SNEGSKA (reference sequence). The CDR3 spans 15 residues. The CDR3 DNA is TGCAGTGCTAGAGGACAGGGGGGTTATTTCAATGGCTACACCTTC. Protein sequence: CSARGQGGYFNGYTF.

This clonotype was counted ten times or more. The DNA of the CDR3 is TGCAGTGCTAGCAATCCCGGAGGCCGCACAGATACGCAGTATTTT. Its protein is CSASNPGGRTDTQYF. The chain has TRBV20-1 and TRBJ2-3; possibly TRBD2 for D (5 bases). CDR1 and CDR2 from the germline V gene are DFQATT and SNEGSKA (reference sequence). The V end was cut by 3 bases, the J end by 1 base, with 14 bases between. This CDR3 region has 15 residues.

This clonotype has at least ten counts. The rearrangement uses TRBV5-4 and TRBJ2-1; 8 bases align to TRBD1. The ends lost 2 bases at V and 4 bases at J; junction bases unmatched: 8. This CDR3 is built from 16 residues. The germline V gene encodes CDR1 SGHNT and CDR2 YYREEE (reference sequence). The CDR3 loop is CASSLIQTGEYNEQFF. The CDR3 region has the DNA TGTGCCAGCAGCTTAATCCAGACAGGGGAGTACAATGAGCAGTTCTTC.

This chain joins TRBV12-3 or TRBV12-4 and TRBJ2-2; no clear D. Trimming stripped 9 bases from V and 7 bases from J, with 15 bases between. CDR3 length: 13 amino acids. The CDR3 region has the DNA TGTGCCAGTTTAATATGGGGTTTCGGGGAGCTGTTTTTT. Its translation: CASLIWGFGELFF.

Ten or more counts support this clonotype. The rearrangement links TRBV5-6 to TRBJ2-1; D is undetermined. This CDR3 has 15 residues. Deletions cut 4 bases from V and 2 bases from J, with 13 bases between. From germline, CDR1 is SGHDT and CDR2 YYEEEE. The CDR3 bases are TGTGCCAGCAGCCAATCGAATCGTGCCTACAATGAGCAGTTCTTC. Protein product: CASSQSNRAYNEQFF. The complete variable domain, with remaining parts taken from reference TRBV5-6 and TRBJ2-1, reads DAGVTQSPTHLIKTRGQQVTLRCSPKSGHDTVSWYQQALGQGPQFIFQYYEEEERQRGNFPDRFSGHQFPNYSSELNVNALLLGDSALYLCASSQSNRAYNEQFFGPGTRLTVL.

This clonotype was counted ten times or more. The chain recombines TRBV12-3 or TRBV12-4 with TRBJ2-7, with unresolved D. Trimming cost V 3 bases and J 7 bases, with 13 bases left between them. The length of the CDR3 is 13 residues. CDR3 nucleotide sequence: TGTGCCAGCAGTTTTACCCTTAATGGGGAGCAGTACTTC. It yields the protein CASSFTLNGEQYF.

V gene TRBV6-4 combines with J gene TRBJ1-4; D is uncertain. The CDR3 is 13 amino acids. The V end was cut by 4 bases, the J end by 8 bases, with 11 bases between. Germline CDR1 MRHNA, CDR2 SNTAGT. In DNA form, the CDR3 reads TGTGCCAGCAGTGTTCTTCCATCCGAAAAACTGTTTTTT. Its protein product is CASSVLPSEKLFF.

Ten or more counts support this clonotype. The rearrangement joins TRBV5-5 to TRBJ1-6; possible D gene TRBD1, 6 bases. From germline, CDR1 is SGHKS and CDR2 YYEKEE (reference sequence). This CDR3 is built from 15 residues. V was cut by 4 bases and J by 4 bases, with 12 bases left in between. The CDR3: CASSPSGTYNSPLHF. CDR3 in DNA: TGTGCCAGCAGCCCATCCGGGACATATAATTCACCCCTCCACTTT.

This clonotype showed up just a few times. J is TRBJ2-7 and V is TRBV12-3 or TRBV12-4; the match to TRBD1 covers 12 bases. Trimming cost V 6 bases and J 5 bases; bases outside gene matches: 11. The CDR3 spans 16 residues. CDR3 coding DNA: TGTGCCAGCAGCCTAGAGGCCGGGACAGGGGGCAACGAGCAGTACGTC. Translation gives CASSLEAGTGGNEQYV.

This chain links TRBV18 with TRBJ2-7, with 7 bases matching TRBD1. The ends lost 2 bases at V and 0 bases at J; junction bases unmatched: 7. Germline CDR1 is KGHSH and CDR2 is LQKENI. The CDR3 totals 16 residues. The CDR3: CASSPNTGALSYEQYF. DNA for the CDR3: TGTGCCAGCTCACCAAATACAGGGGCCCTCTCCTACGAGCAGTACTTC.

In regard to this clonotype: The missing conserved phenylalanine or tryptophan at the end of this CDR3 makes a read error likely. The V call is TRBV12-3 or TRBV12-4, the J call TRBJ2-2, with D unclear. The CDR3 length is 14 residues. The ends were cut back, 2 bases at V and 2 bases at J, with 6 bases in the middle. The CDR3 region has the DNA TGTGCCAGCAGTTTAACGGGCAACACCGGGGAGCTGTTTTGT. Encoded protein: CASSLTGNTGELFC.